This T cell receptor (beta chain) was profiled in a study of vaccination effects on CD4 cells after COVID-19. At the end of approximately 10 days of culture, CD4+ T cells were isolated. Germline V gene sequence: CDR1 WSHSY, CDR2 SAAADI. The ends lost 4 bases at V and 8 bases at J; junction bases unmatched: 7. This CDR3 contains 14 residues. Some clones are missing from TCRdb's copy, which holds only in-frame ones; the method was immunoSEQ multiplex PCR. The repertoire consists of 31,000 or so clones, with approximately 70% occurring once and the leading ten covering about 3.8%. As concerns this clone: The antigen is not known.

The clonotype originates from a human donor who received a COVID-19 vaccine. The chain joins TRBV10-2 to TRBJ1-4; TRBD1 agrees at 7 bases. The material was CD4+ T cells from PBMCs cultured without peptide, obtained before COVID-19 vaccination. The CDR3: CASSVRRGQEKLFF. The CDR3 coding sequence is TGCGCCAGCAGTGTAAGGAGGGGGCAGGAAAAACTGTTTTTT.